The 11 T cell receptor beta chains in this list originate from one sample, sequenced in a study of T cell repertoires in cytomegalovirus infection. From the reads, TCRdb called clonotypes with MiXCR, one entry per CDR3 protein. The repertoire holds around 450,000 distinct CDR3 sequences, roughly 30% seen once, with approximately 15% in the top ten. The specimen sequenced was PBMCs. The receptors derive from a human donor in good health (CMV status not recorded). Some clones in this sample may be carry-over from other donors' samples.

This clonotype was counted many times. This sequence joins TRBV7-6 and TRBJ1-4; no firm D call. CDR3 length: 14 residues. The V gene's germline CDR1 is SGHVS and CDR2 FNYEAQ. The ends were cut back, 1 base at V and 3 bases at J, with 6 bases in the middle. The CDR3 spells CASSLDTSNEKLFF. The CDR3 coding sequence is TGTGCCAGCAGCTTAGACACCTCTAATGAAAAACTGTTTTTT.

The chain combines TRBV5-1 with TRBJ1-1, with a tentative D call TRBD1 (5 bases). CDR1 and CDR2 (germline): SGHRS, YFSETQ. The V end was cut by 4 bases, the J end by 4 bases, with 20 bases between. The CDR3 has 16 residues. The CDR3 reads CASSPSGRGRRTEAFF. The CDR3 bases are TGCGCCAGCAGCCCGTCGGGTCGGGGCCGACGCACTGAAGCTTTCTTT. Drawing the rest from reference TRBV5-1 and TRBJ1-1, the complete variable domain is KAGVTQTPRYLIKTRGQQVTLSCSPISGHRSVSWYQQTPGQGLQFLFEYFSETQRNKGNFPGRFSGRQFSNSRSEMNVSTLELGDSALYLCASSPSGRGRRTEAFFGQGTRLTVV.

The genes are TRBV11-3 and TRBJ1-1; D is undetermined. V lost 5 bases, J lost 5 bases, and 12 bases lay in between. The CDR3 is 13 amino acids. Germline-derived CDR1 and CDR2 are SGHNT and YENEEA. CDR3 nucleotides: TGTGCCAGCAGCCCATCTATCGGGACTGAAGCTTTCTTT. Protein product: CASSPSIGTEAFF.

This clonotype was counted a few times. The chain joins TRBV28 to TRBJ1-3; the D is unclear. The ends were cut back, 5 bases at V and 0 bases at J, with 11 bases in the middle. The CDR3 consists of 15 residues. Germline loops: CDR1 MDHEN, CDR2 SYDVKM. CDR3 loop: CASSKYSLSGNTIYF. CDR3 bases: TGTGCCAGCAGTAAATACAGTCTCTCTGGAAACACCATATATTTT.

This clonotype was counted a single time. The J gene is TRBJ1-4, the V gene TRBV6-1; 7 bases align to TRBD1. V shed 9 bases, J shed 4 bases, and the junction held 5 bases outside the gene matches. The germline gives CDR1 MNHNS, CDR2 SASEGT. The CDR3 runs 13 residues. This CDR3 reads CASLTGLNEKLFF. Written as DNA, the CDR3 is TGTGCCAGTCTGACAGGGCTTAATGAAAAACTGTTTTTT.

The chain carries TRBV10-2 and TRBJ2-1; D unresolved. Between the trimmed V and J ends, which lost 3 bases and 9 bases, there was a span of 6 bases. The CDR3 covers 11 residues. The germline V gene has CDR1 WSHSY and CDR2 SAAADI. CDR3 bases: TGCGCCAGCAGTGACGTGTTTGAGCAGTTCTTC. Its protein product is CASSDVFEQFF.

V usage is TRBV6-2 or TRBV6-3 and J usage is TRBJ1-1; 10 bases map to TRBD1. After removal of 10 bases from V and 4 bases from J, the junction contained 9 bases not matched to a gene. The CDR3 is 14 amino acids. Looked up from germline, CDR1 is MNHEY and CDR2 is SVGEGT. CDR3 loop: CAIARDRGITEAFF. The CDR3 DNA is TGTGCCATCGCCCGGGACAGGGGCATCACTGAAGCTTTCTTT.

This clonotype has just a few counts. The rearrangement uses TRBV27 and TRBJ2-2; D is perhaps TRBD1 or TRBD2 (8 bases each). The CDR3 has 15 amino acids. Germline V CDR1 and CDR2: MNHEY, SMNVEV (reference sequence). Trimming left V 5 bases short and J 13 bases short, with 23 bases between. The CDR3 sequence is CASSPSGTGGGRLFF. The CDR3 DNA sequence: TGTGCCAGCAGTCCGTCCGGGACAGGCGGGGGGAGGCTGTTTTTT.

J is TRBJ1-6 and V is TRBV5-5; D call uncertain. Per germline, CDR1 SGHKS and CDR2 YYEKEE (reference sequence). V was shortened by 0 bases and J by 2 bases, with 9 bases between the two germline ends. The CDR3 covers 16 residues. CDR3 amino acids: CASSLEPAPYNSPLHF. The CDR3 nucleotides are TGTGCCAGCAGCTTGGAACCTGCCCCCTATAATTCACCCCTCCACTTT.

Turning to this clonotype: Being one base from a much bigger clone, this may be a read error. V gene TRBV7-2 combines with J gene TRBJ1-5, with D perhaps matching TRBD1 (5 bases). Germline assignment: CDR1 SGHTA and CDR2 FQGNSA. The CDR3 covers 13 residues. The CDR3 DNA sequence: TGTGCCAGCAGGGGACGGATCAATCAGACCCAGCATTTT. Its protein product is CASRGRINQTQHF.

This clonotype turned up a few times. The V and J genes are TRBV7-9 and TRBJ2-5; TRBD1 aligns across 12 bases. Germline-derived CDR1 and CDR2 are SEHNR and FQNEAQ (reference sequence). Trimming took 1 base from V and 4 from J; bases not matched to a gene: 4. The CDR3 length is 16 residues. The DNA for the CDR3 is TGTGCCAGCAGCTTAGACGGGACAGGGGGCCGAGAGACCCAGTACTTC. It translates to CASSLDGTGGRETQYF.